Listed here is a single T cell receptor beta chain. The antigen is undetermined. Per the study methods: Filtering differed since immunoSEQ provided only junctions, with no quality scores. The data were produced by immunoSEQ multiplex PCR, yet TCRdb's version contains in-frame clones alone and is incomplete. The V and J calls and the clone size are those of that table, but D and trimming were determined from the DNA. This sample has roughly 1 million clones; 70% to 80% occur once, and the top ten carry roughly 1.5%. This sample is part of a study of shared clonotypes between healthy human individuals. Broader study findings: The sharing of approximately 5.1% of naive CD4 clonotypes was seen across several donors.

The V gene's germline CDR1 is GTSNPN and CDR2 SVGIG (reference sequence). With 5 bases removed from V and 4 bases from J, the gap between germline ends came to 6 bases. This CDR3 has 11 amino acids. CD4+ cell separation produced CD45RA+ naive and CD45RA-negative memory subsets. The V call is TRBV30, the J call TRBJ2-1; D is uncertain. Sequencing used memory CD4+ T cells sorted from blood. The subset is: CD45RA-negative fraction. The clonotype originates from a man aged 18 to 29 in good health. Here the CDR3 reads CAWFGYNEQFF. The CDR3 bases are TGTGCCTGGTTCGGATACAATGAGCAGTTCTTC.